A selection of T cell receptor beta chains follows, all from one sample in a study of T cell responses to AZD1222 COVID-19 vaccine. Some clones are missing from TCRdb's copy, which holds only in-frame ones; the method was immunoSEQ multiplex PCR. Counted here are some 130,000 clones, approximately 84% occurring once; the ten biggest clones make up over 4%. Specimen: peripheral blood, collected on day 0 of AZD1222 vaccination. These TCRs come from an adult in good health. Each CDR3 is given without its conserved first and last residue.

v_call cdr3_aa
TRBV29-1 SVGRGGGYGYT
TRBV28 ASSPEPRTPSSGANVLT
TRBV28 ASGPLLKEDNSPLH
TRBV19 ASIQTGGTNTEAF
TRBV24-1 ATSDLRAVGTDTQY
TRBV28 ASSPHDRGHTEAF
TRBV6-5 ASSPGRVDEKLF
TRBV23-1 ASSSTGTGGNQPQH
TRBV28 ASSLTTGGYQPQH
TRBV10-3 AISESGPRTGGKLF
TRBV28 ASSFRAHEQY
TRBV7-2 ASIWGRRTLNTEAF
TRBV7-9 ASSLLGTEAF
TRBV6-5 ASTEQTFYGYT
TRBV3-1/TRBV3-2 ASSPRTGGLENGYT
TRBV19 ARGDGPNLLHVY
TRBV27 ASSDRGQYGYT
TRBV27 ASSSPRGLGTDTQY
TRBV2 ASILDRKNTEAF
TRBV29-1 SVYQSQGALRKMNTEAF
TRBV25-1 ASSSVDKTRYNEQF
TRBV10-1 ASVWTGEFGNQPQH
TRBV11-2 ASKETAGGSYEQY
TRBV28 ASSFENNQPQH
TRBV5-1 ASSFPGSQAF
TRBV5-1 ASSLVQASYGYT
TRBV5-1 ASSPSAQVQETQY
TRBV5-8 ASSLEGPGELF
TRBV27 AGSLSGRNTEAF
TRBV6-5 ASIPTDLNNSPLH
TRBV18 ASSRDRTGEGYT
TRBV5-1 ASRLDSLNTEAF
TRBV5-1 ASSRSSSGGAWDTQY
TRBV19 ASSISPNTEAF
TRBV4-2 ASSQGKGAFGEQY
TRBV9 ASSVGPAGTQETQY
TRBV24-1 ATSDLGGQGVVGELF
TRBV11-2 ASSLDSTDTQY
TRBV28 ASTRPGHRATNEKLF
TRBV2 ASHKTGNYGYT
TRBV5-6 ASTFRGGMNTEAF
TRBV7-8 ASSPAGRGDNEQF
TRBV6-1 ASSEQETQY
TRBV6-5 ASSYGQGESF
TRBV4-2 ASSQEEDRNTEAF
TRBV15 ATRATVGYGYT
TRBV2 ASRTTGSKNTDTQY
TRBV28 ASTDRPGNSPLH
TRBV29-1 SARVRADEQF
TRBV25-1 ASSESSQGQDTDTQY
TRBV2 ASDLDRLNQPQH
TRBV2 ASTELSLGIVGGED
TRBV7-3 ASSPGWEDRRELF
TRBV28 ASTGEQGVNSPLH
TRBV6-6 ASSLLGRLQSKNTEAF